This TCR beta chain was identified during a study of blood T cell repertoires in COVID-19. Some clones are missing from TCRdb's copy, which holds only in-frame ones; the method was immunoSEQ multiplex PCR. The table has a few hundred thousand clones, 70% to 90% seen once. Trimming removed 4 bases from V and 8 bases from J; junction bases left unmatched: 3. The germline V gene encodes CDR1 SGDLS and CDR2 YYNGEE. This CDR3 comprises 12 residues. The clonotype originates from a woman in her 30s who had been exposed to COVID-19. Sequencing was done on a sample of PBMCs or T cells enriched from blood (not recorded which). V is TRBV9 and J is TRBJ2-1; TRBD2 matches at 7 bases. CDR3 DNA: TGTGCCAGCAGCCTTCGGGGGGATGAGCAGTTCTTC. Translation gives CASSLRGDEQFF.